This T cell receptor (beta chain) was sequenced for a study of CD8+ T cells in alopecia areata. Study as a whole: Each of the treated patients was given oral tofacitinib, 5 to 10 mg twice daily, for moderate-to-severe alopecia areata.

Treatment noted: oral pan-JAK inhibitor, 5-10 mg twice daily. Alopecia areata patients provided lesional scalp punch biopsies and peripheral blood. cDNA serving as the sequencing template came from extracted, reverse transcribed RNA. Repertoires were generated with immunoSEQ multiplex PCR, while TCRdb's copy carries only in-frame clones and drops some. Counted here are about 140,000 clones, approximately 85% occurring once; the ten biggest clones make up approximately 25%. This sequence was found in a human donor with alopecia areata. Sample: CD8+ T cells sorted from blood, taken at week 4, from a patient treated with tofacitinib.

CDR3 protein: CASSLRSRAIGTEAFF. The CDR3, as DNA: TGTGCCAGCAGTTTACGGTCCCGCGCCATAGGCACTGAAGCTTTCTTT. V gene TRBV6-5 combines with J gene TRBJ1-1; D is uncertain. Germline V gives CDR1 MNHEY, CDR2 SVGAGI. The CDR3 loop spans 16 amino acids. The V end lost 4 bases, the J end lost 4 bases, and 19 bases lay between the germline ends.